The rows below give T cell receptor beta chains drawn from one sample of a study of human T cells and chemical hapten exposure. TCRdb called the RACE reads again in MiXCR, with one record for every CDR3 protein. Among 300,000 to 450,000 distinct CDR3 sequences listed, about 5% were seen once. The sequencing used whole blood, collected in connection with sensitization to the hapten diphenylcyclopropenone (DPC). The receptors originated from a woman aged 18-35 years with alopecia areata. Some clones in this sample may be carry-over from other donors' samples. CDR3s include the opening cysteine and the closing phenylalanine or tryptophan. The D gene is left open where the match is weak. A clone size is listed for some rows: how often the clone was seen (once, few, many), or a class if it is expanded.

J,size,V,D,length,DNA,CDR3
TRBJ2-3,few,TRBV4-2,TRBD2,13,TGTGCCAGCAGCCAGGCAGCGGGGGGGCCGCAGTATTTT,CASSQAAGGPQYF
TRBJ2-3,many,TRBV20-1,TRBD2,13,TGCAGTGCTAGCGGGGGGGGTTCAGATACGCAGTATTTT,CSASGGGSDTQYF
TRBJ2-7,few,TRBV10-3,NA,12,TGTGCCATCAGGAATCCAGTCTACGAGCAGTACTTC,CAIRNPVYEQYF
TRBJ1-5,NA,TRBV20-1,TRBD1,15,TGCAGTGCTAGAGTCGGGACAGGGCTGAATCAGCCCCAGCATTTT,CSARVGTGLNQPQHF
TRBJ2-1,few,TRBV4-1,NA,15,TGCGCCAGCAGCCAAGATGCTGGGCAGTACAATGAGCAGTTCTTC,CASSQDAGQYNEQFF
TRBJ2-1,many,TRBV6-2/TRBV6-3,TRBD2,16,TGTGCCAGCAGCCGTCCTAGCGGGGGGGCACAAAATGAGCAGTTCTTC,CASSRPSGGAQNEQFF
TRBJ2-2,NA,TRBV3-1,NA,15,TGTGCCAGCAGCCAAGATTCCAGGGCTAACGGGGAGCTGTTTTTT,CASSQDSRANGELFF
TRBJ1-2,NA,TRBV6-5,NA,15,TGTGCCAGCAGTTACACGCGGGGCCAGGGCTATGGCTACACCTTC,CASSYTRGQGYGYTF
TRBJ1-6,NA,TRBV3-1,NA,16,TGTGCCAGCAGCCAACTCCGGGACTTGGGTGTTTCACCCCTCCACTTT,CASSQLRDLGVSPLHF
TRBJ2-7,many,TRBV6-2/TRBV6-3,NA,15,TGTGCCAGCAGTTTCCGAGCGTTAAGGCCCTACGAGCAGTACTTC,CASSFRALRPYEQYF
TRBJ1-5,many,TRBV6-5,NA,11,TGTGCCAGCAGCGACGGGGGGACCCAGCATTTT,CASSDGGTQHF
TRBJ1-4,NA,TRBV4-2,TRBD1,17,TGTGCCAGCAGCCAGAAGACGGGGACAGGGGAAAATGAAAAACTGTTTTTT,CASSQKTGTGENEKLFF
TRBJ1-1,NA,TRBV12-3/TRBV12-4,TRBD1,16,TGTGCCAGCAGTTTGACAGGGGGTCGTCTGAGCACTGAAGCTTTCTTT,CASSLTGGRLSTEAFF
TRBJ1-4,many,TRBV7-9,NA,12,TGTGCCAGCAGCCAACGGACGGGGCAACTGTTTTTT,CASSQRTGQLFF